This TCR beta chain is from a study of T cell changes during pregnancy in multiple sclerosis. Only in-frame clones appear in the TCRdb table, and some are missing; sequencing was by immunoSEQ multiplex PCR. The sample holds tens of thousands of clones, around 91% seen once. CDR1 is MNHEY and CDR2 is SMNVEV in the germline V gene (reference sequence). The CDR3 length is 16 residues. J was trimmed by 0 bases and V by 6 bases; bases with no gene match: 8. The clonotype was recovered from a female donor in good health, enrolled as a control in a pregnancy study. The chain employs TRBV27 and TRBJ2-3, with 8 bases that match TRBD1. This material consisted of peripheral blood, taken after pregnancy. The CDR3 coding sequence is TGTGCCAGCAGCCGGCCCACAGGGGGTAGCACAGATACGCAGTATTTT. This sequence encodes CASSRPTGGSTDTQYF.